The 11 T cell receptor beta chains below all came from one sample that was sequenced in a study. The sorted Tregs were CD4+CD25+CD127-/low cells. TCRdb used MiXCR to reprocess the 5' RACE reads, holding one entry per CDR3 protein. This sample has 12,000 or so distinct CDR3 sequences, with 45% to 60% found just once. Sequencing was carried out using tumor-infiltrating Tregs sorted from the breast tumor. These receptors were obtained from a female donor with breast cancer.

V and J are TRBV13 and TRBJ2-7; D perhaps matches TRBD2 (5 bases). V was trimmed by 6 bases and J by 6 bases, leaving 18 bases between them. The CDR3 loop spans 14 amino acids. The germline gives CDR1 PRHDT, CDR2 FYEKMQ (reference sequence). The CDR3 DNA sequence: TGTGCCAGCAGTCCCGCTCGGAGGCCGGGCGAGCAGTACTTC. As protein: CASSPARRPGEQYF.

The chain has TRBV20-1 and TRBJ1-5; no clear D. V was clipped by 4 bases and J by 6 bases, with 13 bases between them. The germline V gene encodes CDR1 DFQATT and CDR2 SNEGSKA (reference sequence). The CDR3 runs to 13 residues. DNA of the CDR3: TGCAGTGCTACACACGGGGAAGGTCAGCCCCAGCATTTT. Its translation: CSATHGEGQPQHF.

This chain connects TRBV6-1 to TRBJ2-7, with 12 positions matching TRBD2. V dropped 3 bases and J dropped 5; count of bases not matched to a gene: 5. CDR1 and CDR2 (germline): MNHNS, SASEGT. The CDR3 runs to 15 residues. CDR3 coding DNA: TGTGCCAGCAGTGATCTAGCGGGAGGGATAGACGAGCAGTACGTC. Its translation: CASSDLAGGIDEQYV.

The chain has TRBV12-3 or TRBV12-4 and TRBJ2-5; 9 positions match TRBD2. The CDR3 is made up of 16 amino acids. J was trimmed by 2 bases and V by 2 bases; bases with no gene match: 6. The CDR3 sequence is CASSLFSTSGQETQYF. CDR3 in DNA: TGTGCCAGCAGTTTATTCTCGACTAGCGGTCAAGAGACCCAGTACTTC.

This chain links TRBV20-1 with TRBJ2-1; 14 positions match TRBD2. Germline V CDR1 and CDR2: DFQATT, SNEGSKA (reference sequence). Trimming removed 1 base from V and 5 bases from J; junction bases left unmatched: 4. CDR3 size: 16 residues. The CDR3 DNA follows: TGCAGTGCTAGAGGGGGACTAGCGGGAGTGCACAATGAGCAGTTCTTC. This sequence encodes CSARGGLAGVHNEQFF.

The chain is built from TRBV20-1 and TRBJ1-1; 7 bases line up with TRBD1. The CDR3 runs 13 residues. In germline, CDR1 is DFQATT, CDR2 SNEGSKA (reference sequence). The V gene end was trimmed by 6 bases and the J gene end by 2 bases; junction bases not matched to a gene: 6. The CDR3 sequence is CSAQGQPNTEAFF. Written as DNA, the CDR3 is TGCAGTGCCCAGGGACAGCCAAACACTGAAGCTTTCTTT.

The chain links TRBV6-2 or TRBV6-3 to TRBJ1-2, with D unresolved. Trimming shortened V by 2 bases and J by 6 bases, and 16 bases separated the two germline ends. The CDR3 loop spans 15 amino acids. CDR1 and CDR2 (germline): MNHEY, SVGEGT. For the CDR3, the DNA is TGTGCCAGCAGTTACACAACCACCGACACCCATGGCTACACCTTC. Protein product: CASSYTTTDTHGYTF.

This rearrangement joins TRBV4-2 to TRBJ1-3; D not certain. Trimming removed 2 bases from V and 1 base from J, with 12 bases in between. The CDR3 has 16 amino acids. The germline V gene encodes CDR1 LGHNA and CDR2 YNFKEQ. The CDR3 DNA reads TGTGCCAGCAGCCAATGGGTCCTAACTTCTGGAAACACCATATATTTT. The encoded protein is CASSQWVLTSGNTIYF.

This clonotype was detected a few times. V and J are TRBV10-3 and TRBJ2-3; no firm D call. Trimming left V 6 bases short and J 6 bases short, with 13 bases between. Germline loops: CDR1 ENHRY, CDR2 SYGVKD. This CDR3 comprises 13 residues. The CDR3 DNA follows: TGTGCCATCAGCCACGACTCTCAGGATACGCAGTATTTT. Protein sequence: CAISHDSQDTQYF.

This clonotype was detected only a few times. The gene calls are TRBV6-6 and TRBJ1-4, with 8 bases identical to TRBD1. The CDR3 runs to 16 residues. V was clipped by 5 bases and J by 7 bases; unmatched bases: 12. Germline CDR1 is MNHNY and CDR2 is SVGAGI (reference sequence). CDR3 sequence (DNA): TGTGCCAGCAGTCGAGGACAGGGAAAGGCACCTGAAAAACTGTTTTTT. Its translation is CASSRGQGKAPEKLFF.

The chain joins TRBV7-9 to TRBJ1-1; D is uncertain. Trimming left V 5 bases short and J 2 bases short, with 6 bases between. CDR1 and CDR2 from the germline V gene are SEHNR and FQNEAQ (reference sequence). The CDR3 sequence is 12 residues long. CDR3 protein: CASSLTNTEAFF. CDR3 DNA sequence: TGTGCCAGCAGCCTTACAAACACTGAAGCTTTCTTT.